The 14 T cell receptor beta chains presented below share a single source sample, sequenced in a study of cytomegalovirus exposure and HLA in healthy donors. PCR amplification relied on 60 Vbeta primers (plus 13 Jbeta primers). TCRdb keeps only in-frame clones here, not all; method: immunoSEQ multiplex PCR. The sample totals 96,000 or so clones. Input material: PBMCs. The receptors were gathered from a woman aged 25 to 39 in good health and CMV-seronegative.

In the case of this clone: The junction departs from the called germline gene at one end, perhaps through a read error. The chain recombines TRBV7-7 with TRBJ1-1, with D tentatively TRBD1 (5 bases). The CDR3 totals 13 residues. CDR1 is SSHAT, CDR2 FNYEAQ, per germline (reference sequence). The CDR3 region has the DNA TGTGCTAGCAGCCTGATCAGGGACACTGAAGCTTTCTTT. Protein sequence: CASSLIRDTEAFF.

The rearrangement links TRBV23-1 to TRBJ2-2; weak D call: TRBD2 (5 bases). TRBV23-1 is known as an ORF, though its function is uncertain. Trimming removed 7 bases from V and 5 bases from J, with 8 bases in between. The CDR3 loop spans 12 amino acids. CDR3 sequence reads: CASTRRTGELFF. CDR3 DNA: TGCGCCAGCACTCGGAGGACCGGGGAGCTGTTTTTT.

V and J are TRBV7-4 and TRBJ1-3, with D possibly matching TRBD1 (5 bases). The CDR3 sequence is 14 residues long. Germline CDR1 reads SGHVT; CDR2 reads SQSDAQ. The ends were cut back, 7 bases at V and 0 bases at J, with 10 bases in the middle. The DNA of the CDR3 is TGTGCCAGCAATCGACAGAGCTCTGGAAACACCATATATTTT. This gives the protein CASNRQSSGNTIYF. The variable domain in full, with the rest retrieved from reference TRBV7-4 and TRBJ1-3, is GAGVSQSPRYKVAKRGRDVALRCDSISGHVTLYWYRQTLGQGSEVLTYSQSDAQRDKSGRPSGRFSAERPERSVSTLKIQRTEQGDSAVYLCASNRQSSGNTIYFGEGSWLTVV.

The chain has TRBV2 and TRBJ1-2; a weak D match, TRBD1 (5 bases). CDR3 length equals 11 residues. Trimming left V 4 bases short and J 6 bases short, with 6 bases between. The germline CDR1 and CDR2 sequences are SNHLY and FYNNEI. CDR3 DNA sequence: TGTGCCAGCAGTGTGGGGCATGGCTACACCTTC. Its protein is CASSVGHGYTF.

As regards this clone: At one boundary the junction diverges from the germline segment, which might be a read error. Additional DNA sequences in this sample encode the identical CDR3. The J gene is TRBJ2-3, the V gene TRBV6-6; TRBD2 might be the D (7 bases). The germline CDR1 and CDR2 sequences are MNHNY and SVGAGI (reference sequence). This CDR3 is built from 14 residues. CDR3 in amino acids: CASRGGRSTDTQYF. In nucleotides, the CDR3 is TGTGCCAGCAGGGGGGGGCGAAGCACGGATACGCAGTATTTT.

The V gene is TRBV5-1, the J gene TRBJ2-1, with 10 nucleotides matching TRBD2. CDR1 SGHRS and CDR2 YFSETQ come from the germline V gene. The CDR3 has 16 amino acids. The trim removed 3 bases at V and 8 bases at J, leaving 11 bases unmatched. The CDR3 nucleotides are TGCGCCAGCAGCTGGGTGGCTCTAGCGGGGGCGGATGAGCAGTTCTTC. It is translated as CASSWVALAGADEQFF.

The rearrangement links TRBV4-2 to TRBJ2-1; D call uncertain. CDR3 length: 14 residues. V lost 0 bases and J 8 bases, leaving 11 bases between the germline ends. Germline CDR1 and CDR2: LGHNA and YNFKEQ. The CDR3 loop is CASSQDFPGHEQFF. The DNA for the CDR3 is TGTGCCAGCAGCCAAGACTTCCCTGGGCATGAGCAGTTCTTC.

The chain recombines TRBV9 with TRBJ2-7; 9 bases align to TRBD2. This CDR3 contains 16 residues. Germline CDR1 reads SGDLS; CDR2 reads YYNGEE. V lost 0 bases, J lost 5 bases, and 9 bases stayed unmatched. The CDR3 here is CASSVGGSGSTNEQYF. The CDR3 DNA reads as TGTGCCAGCAGCGTAGGTGGTAGCGGGAGTACCAACGAGCAGTACTTC.

This chain uses TRBV5-1 with TRBJ1-5, with a weak D call TRBD1 (5 bases). Germline CDR1 SGHRS, CDR2 YFSETQ. The CDR3 runs 21 residues. Trimming pared 0 bases from V and 0 bases from J, leaving 25 bases between. In DNA, the CDR3 is TGCGCCAGCAGCTTGGTTCCCCTAGACAGCCTTATTACGTATAGCAATCAGCCCCAGCATTTT. Its translation is CASSLVPLDSLITYSNQPQHF.

This sequence joins TRBV2 and TRBJ1-5; D is perhaps TRBD1 (6 bases). The CDR3 is 15 residues long. The V gene lost 1 base and the J gene lost 6 bases, with 13 bases spanning the gap. CDR1 is SNHLY and CDR2 is FYNNEI in the germline V gene. The CDR3 DNA sequence: TGTGCCAGCAGTGAAGTGTCAGGGGCGGGTCAGCCCCAGCATTTT. Its translation: CASSEVSGAGQPQHF.

This chain uses TRBV4-1 with TRBJ1-6; D ambiguous. Germline lookup yields CDR1 MGHRA and CDR2 YSYEKL. The CDR3 spans 14 residues. V lost 5 bases, J lost 0 bases, and 5 bases lay in between. DNA for the CDR3: TGCGCCAGCAGCGGGAGCTCCTATAATTCACCCCTCCACTTT. This encodes CASSGSSYNSPLHF.

V is TRBV2 and J is TRBJ2-2; TRBD1 aligns across 8 bases. Trimming at V came to 6 bases and at J to 4 bases, leaving 7 bases not matched to a gene. The CDR3 totals 15 residues. Germline V CDR1 and CDR2: SNHLY, FYNNEI. CDR3 DNA: TGTGCCAGCAGGGACAGGGCGGGAAGCACCGGGGAGCTGTTTTTT. Translation: CASRDRAGSTGELFF.

The chain links TRBV7-2 to TRBJ2-1; D may be TRBD2 (6 bases). Germline V CDR1 and CDR2: SGHTA, FQGNSA. The CDR3 consists of 15 residues. Deletions cut 3 bases from V and 6 bases from J, with 15 bases between. The CDR3 DNA sequence: TGTGCCAGCAGCTTGGATCGGGGGTGGGGCAATGAGCAGTTCTTC. Translated, it gives CASSLDRGWGNEQFF.

This chain uses TRBV19 with TRBJ2-2, with 12 bases identical to TRBD2. In germline, CDR1 is LNHDA, CDR2 SQIVND (reference sequence). Trimming took 5 bases from V and 7 from J; bases not matched to a gene: 11. The CDR3 spans 17 residues. CDR3 nucleotide sequence: TGTGCCAGTAGTGCCACCGGGACTAGCGGGTTTGGCGGGGAGCTGTTTTTT. As protein: CASSATGTSGFGGELFF.